This TCR beta chain was documented in a study of T cell responses to AZD1222 COVID-19 vaccine. Study context: Second-dose recipients at about 4 or about 12 weeks were treated as one pooled group. The study's findings and limits: Repertoires were sampled only after the peak T cell response.

TCRdb keeps only in-frame clones here, not all; method: immunoSEQ multiplex PCR. Altogether about 140,000 clones are present, 85% to 90% being singletons, with the ten largest covering about 1.9%. This clone was observed a single time. Its target is unknown. Per germline, CDR1 MNHEY and CDR2 SVGEGT. The CDR3 sequence is 12 residues long. Trimming cost V 0 bases and J 3 bases, with 3 bases left between them. This receptor was obtained from an adult in good health. This material consisted of peripheral blood, taken on day 0 of AZD1222 vaccination. V is TRBV6-2 or TRBV6-3 and J is TRBJ2-7; unclear D gene. The DNA of the CDR3 is TGTGCCAGCAGTTACTCGGTCTACGAGCAGTACTTC. It is translated as CASSYSVYEQYF.